Listed below are T cell receptor beta chains from one sample, sequenced in a study of blood T cell repertoires in COVID-19. Sequencing used immunoSEQ multiplex PCR; TCRdb keeps in-frame clones, though not all of them. The sample contains some 150,000 clones, around 87% of which appear only once. Source material: peripheral blood. The receptors shown here come from a man between 45 and 60 years old with active COVID-19. CDR3s include the opening cysteine and the closing phenylalanine or tryptophan. Fields, in order: J gene, V gene, clone size, D gene, CDR3 DNA, CDR3 protein. The D gene is left open where the match is weak. Clone sizes are given selectively: once, few, many, or a class where the clone is expanded.

>TRBJ2-3|TRBV5-8|NA|NA
TGTGCCAGCAGAGACATTTTCGACTACACCGCCCTCACAGATACGCAGTATTTT
CASRDIFDYTALTDTQYF
>TRBJ2-2|TRBV7-9|few|NA
TGTGCCAGCAGCTTGCGTCAGGGAGGCACCGGGGAGCTGTTTTTT
CASSLRQGGTGELFF
>TRBJ2-5|TRBV7-3|once|NA
TGTGCCAGCAGCTCCCGAGGGGGAAAAGAGACCCAGTACTTC
CASSSRGGKETQYF
>TRBJ1-2|TRBV18|NA|TRBD1
TGTGCCAGCTCACCAACAACAGGGGGGGCCGTCTATGGCTACACCTTC
CASSPTTGGAVYGYTF
>TRBJ2-3|TRBV15|NA|TRBD1
TGTGCCACCAGCAATGGGGACAGGGGGGGAGATACGCAGTATTTT
CATSNGDRGGDTQYF
>TRBJ2-3|TRBV19|NA|NA
TGTGCCAGTACGGCGGGCAGGATAACAGATACGCAGTATTTT
CASTAGRITDTQYF
>TRBJ1-6|TRBV6-2/TRBV6-3|NA|NA
TGTGCCAGCAGTTACGCCGCCCCTCGGAGCTCCTATAATTCACCCCTCCACTTT
CASSYAAPRSSYNSPLHF
>TRBJ1-3|TRBV6-5|NA|TRBD1
TGTGCCAGCAGCCCACAGGGGGTCGGAAACACCATATATTTT
CASSPQGVGNTIYF
>TRBJ2-7|TRBV9|NA|NA
TGTGCCAGCAGCGTAGATCCGGGGGACCTCTACGAGCAGTACTTC
CASSVDPGDLYEQYF
>TRBJ2-7|TRBV30|NA|NA
TGTGCCTGGAGGGCCCAGGTTACCTCCTACGAGCAGTACTTC
CAWRAQVTSYEQYF
>TRBJ2-4|TRBV30|NA|TRBD1
TGTGCCTGGACCGCCGATTCCGGGACAGGAGAAAACATTCAGTACTTC
CAWTADSGTGENIQYF
>TRBJ2-7|TRBV9|once|TRBD1
TGTGCCAGCAGCGTCGCCGGGACAGGGGAATACGAGCAGTACTTC
CASSVAGTGEYEQYF
>TRBJ1-3|TRBV27|NA|TRBD1
TGTGCCAGCAGTAGGGACAGAGACTCTGGAAACACCATATATTTT
CASSRDRDSGNTIYF
>TRBJ1-5|TRBV19|NA|NA
TGTGCCAGTAGTAGGGGCCTCTATCAGCCCCAGCATTTT
CASSRGLYQPQHF
>TRBJ2-5|TRBV2|once|TRBD1
TGTGCCAGCAGTGCGAGGACAGGCGGCCGCCAAGAGACCCAGTACTTC
CASSARTGGRQETQYF
>TRBJ1-1|TRBV7-2|NA|TRBD1
TGTGCCAGCAGCCGCAACAGGGGAAACACTGAAGCTTTCTTT
CASSRNRGNTEAFF
>TRBJ1-4|TRBV5-4|NA|NA
TGTGCCAGCAGCTTGGGCAGGGATGAAAAACTGTTTTTT
CASSLGRDEKLFF
>TRBJ2-1|TRBV19|NA|TRBD2
TGTGCCAGTAGTACAATTTTAGCGGGGAAGAATGAGCAGTTCTTC
CASSTILAGKNEQFF
>TRBJ1-3|TRBV11-2|NA|TRBD1
TGTGCCAGCAGGTGGGACAGGGGCGACACCATATATTTT
CASRWDRGDTIYF
>TRBJ1-1|TRBV9|NA|TRBD1
TGTGCCAGTAGAACAGGGGTGGACACTGAAGCTTTCTTT
CASRTGVDTEAFF
>TRBJ1-2|TRBV6-6|NA|TRBD1
TGTGCCAGCAGCCCGGGACAGAACTATGGCTACACCTTC
CASSPGQNYGYTF
>TRBJ1-2|TRBV5-5|NA|NA
TGTGCCAGCAGCTTTACGGACACCGCTTTACCCTATGGCTACACCTTC
CASSFTDTALPYGYTF
>TRBJ2-1|TRBV7-2|NA|TRBD2
TGTGCCAGCAGCTTTTTGCTAGCGGAGCGAAATGAGCAGTTCTTC
CASSFLLAERNEQFF
>TRBJ1-1|TRBV30|NA|NA
TGTGCCTGGGGTCCCACCGGGAGCACTGAAGCTTTCTTT
CAWGPTGSTEAFF
>TRBJ2-7|TRBV7-2|NA|TRBD2
TGTGCCAGCAGACCCCCGGCGGGGGGGCCTGGGGAGCAGTACTTC
CASRPPAGGPGEQYF
>TRBJ2-7|TRBV3-1/TRBV3-2|NA|NA
TGTGCCAGCAGCACGGGTTACTTCTACGAGCAGTACTTC
CASSTGYFYEQYF
>TRBJ1-1|TRBV2|NA|NA
TGTGCCAGCAGAGGGACAAAGCCGAACACTGAAGCTTTCTTT
CASRGTKPNTEAFF
>TRBJ1-5|TRBV18|NA|TRBD1
TGTGCCAGCTCACCAAAAGGGCAGGGGGGCGCTTATAGCAATCAGCCCCAGCATTTT
CASSPKGQGGAYSNQPQHF
>TRBJ1-1|TRBV7-3|NA|NA
TGTGCCAGCAGCTCCGGGAGGAACACTGAAGCTTTCTTT
CASSSGRNTEAFF
>TRBJ2-3|TRBV19|NA|TRBD1
TGTGCCAGTAGTAATGAGGGGGCAAAGACAGATACGCAGTATTTT
CASSNEGAKTDTQYF